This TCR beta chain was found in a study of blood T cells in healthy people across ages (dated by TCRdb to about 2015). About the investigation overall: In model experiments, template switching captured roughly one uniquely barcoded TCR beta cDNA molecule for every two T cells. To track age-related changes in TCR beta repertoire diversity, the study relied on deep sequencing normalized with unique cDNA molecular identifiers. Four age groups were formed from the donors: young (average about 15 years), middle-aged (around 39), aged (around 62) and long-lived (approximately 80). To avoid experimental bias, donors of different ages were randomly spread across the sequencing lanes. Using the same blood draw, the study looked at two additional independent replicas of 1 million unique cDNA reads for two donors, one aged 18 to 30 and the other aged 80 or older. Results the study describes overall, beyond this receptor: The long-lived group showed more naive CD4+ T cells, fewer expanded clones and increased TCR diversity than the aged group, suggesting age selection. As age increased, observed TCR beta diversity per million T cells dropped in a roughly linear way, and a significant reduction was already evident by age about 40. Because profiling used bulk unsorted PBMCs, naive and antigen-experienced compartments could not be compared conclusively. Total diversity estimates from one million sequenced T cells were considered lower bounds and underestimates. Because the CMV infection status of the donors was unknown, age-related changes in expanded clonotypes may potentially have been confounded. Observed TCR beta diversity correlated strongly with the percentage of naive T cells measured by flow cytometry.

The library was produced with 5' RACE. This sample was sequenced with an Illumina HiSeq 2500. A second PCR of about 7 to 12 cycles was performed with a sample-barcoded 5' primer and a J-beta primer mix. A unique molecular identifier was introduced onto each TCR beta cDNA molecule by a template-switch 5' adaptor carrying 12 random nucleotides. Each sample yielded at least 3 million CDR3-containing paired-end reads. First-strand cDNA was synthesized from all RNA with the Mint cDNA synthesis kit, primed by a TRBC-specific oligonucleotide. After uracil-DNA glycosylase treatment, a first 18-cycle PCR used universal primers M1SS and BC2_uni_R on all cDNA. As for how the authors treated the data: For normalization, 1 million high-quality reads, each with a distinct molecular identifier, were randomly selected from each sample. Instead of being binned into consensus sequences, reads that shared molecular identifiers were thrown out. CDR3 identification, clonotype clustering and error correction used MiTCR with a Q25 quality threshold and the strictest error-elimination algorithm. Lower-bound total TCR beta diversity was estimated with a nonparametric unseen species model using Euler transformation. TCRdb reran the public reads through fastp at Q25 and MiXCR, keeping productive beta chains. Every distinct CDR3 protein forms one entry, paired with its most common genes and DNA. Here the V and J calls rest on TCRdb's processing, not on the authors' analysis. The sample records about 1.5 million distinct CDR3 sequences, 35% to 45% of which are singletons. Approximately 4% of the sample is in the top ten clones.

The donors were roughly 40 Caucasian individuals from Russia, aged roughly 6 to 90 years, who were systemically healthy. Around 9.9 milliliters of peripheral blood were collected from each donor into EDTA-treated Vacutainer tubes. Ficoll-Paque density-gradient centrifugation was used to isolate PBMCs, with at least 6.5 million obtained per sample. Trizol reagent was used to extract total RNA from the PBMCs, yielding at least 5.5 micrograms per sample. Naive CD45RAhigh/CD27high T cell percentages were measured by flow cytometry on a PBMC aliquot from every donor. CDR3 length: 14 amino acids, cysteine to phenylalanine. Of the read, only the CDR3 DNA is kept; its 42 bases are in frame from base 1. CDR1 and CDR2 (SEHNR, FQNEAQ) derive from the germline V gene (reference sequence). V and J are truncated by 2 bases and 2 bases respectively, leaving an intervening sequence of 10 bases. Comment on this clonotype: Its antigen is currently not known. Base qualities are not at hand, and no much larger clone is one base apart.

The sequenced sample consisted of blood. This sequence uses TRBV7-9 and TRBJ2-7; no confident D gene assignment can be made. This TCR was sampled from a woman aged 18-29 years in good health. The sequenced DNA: TGTGCCAGCAGCTTACAAGTGGCGGCCTACGAGCAGTACTTC. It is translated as CASSLQVAAYEQYF. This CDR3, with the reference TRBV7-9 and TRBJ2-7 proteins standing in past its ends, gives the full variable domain DTGVSQNPRHKITKRGQNVTFRCDPISEHNRLYWYRQTLGQGPEFLTYFQNEAQLEKSRLLSDRFSAERPKGSFSTLEIQRTEQGDSAMYLCASSLQVAAYEQYFGPGTRLTVT.